The sequence of this T cell receptor beta chain was determined in a study of OX40 agonist ivuxolimab in advanced cancers. Turning to the study itself: Ivuxolimab, an agonistic anti-OX40 (CD134) antibody, was given to patients. At 82.7% male, the cohort had a mean age of about 55 years, ranging from about 23 to 79.

This clone has just one count. One end of the junction varies from germline; a read error may be responsible. The data were produced by immunoSEQ multiplex PCR, yet TCRdb's version contains in-frame clones alone and is incomplete. The profile shows 70,000 to 75,000 clones, roughly four fifths of them singletons. The CDR3 length is 14 residues. Per germline, CDR1 SGHAT and CDR2 FQNNGV. The sample in question was CD4+ or CD8+ T cells sorted from blood, obtained in a trial of the OX40 agonist ivuxolimab. The sequence came from an adult with an advanced solid tumor such as melanoma, head and neck, liver or kidney cancer. This chain uses TRBV11-2 with TRBJ1-3; D perhaps matches TRBD1 (5 bases). The CDR3 nucleotides read TGTGCCAGCAGCTTAGGGGGCGGAGGAAGCACCATATATTTT. It specifies CASSLGGGGSTIYF.